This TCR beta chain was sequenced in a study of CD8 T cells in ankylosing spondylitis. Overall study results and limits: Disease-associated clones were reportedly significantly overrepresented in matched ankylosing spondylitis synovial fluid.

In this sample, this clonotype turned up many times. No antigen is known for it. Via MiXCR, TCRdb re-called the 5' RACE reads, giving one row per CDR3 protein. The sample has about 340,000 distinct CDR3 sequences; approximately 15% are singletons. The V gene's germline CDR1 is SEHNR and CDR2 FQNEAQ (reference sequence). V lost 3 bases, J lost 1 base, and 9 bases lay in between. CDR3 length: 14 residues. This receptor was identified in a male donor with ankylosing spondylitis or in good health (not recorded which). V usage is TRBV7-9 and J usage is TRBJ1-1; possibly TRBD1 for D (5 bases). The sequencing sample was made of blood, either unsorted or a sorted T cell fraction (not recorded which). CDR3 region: CASSLGTQNTEAFF. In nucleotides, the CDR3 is TGTGCCAGCAGCTTGGGGACTCAGAACACTGAAGCTTTCTTT.